This TCR beta chain was sequenced in a study of response to subunit inactivated influenza vaccine. TCRdb reanalysed the RT-PCR reads using MiXCR and keeps one entry per CDR3 protein. This table has around 750,000 distinct CDR3 sequences, 21% appearing once. The CDR3 spans 13 residues. V dropped 2 bases and J dropped 1 base, with 8 bases sitting between them. Germline V gives CDR1 SQVTM, CDR2 ANQGSEA. The chain couples TRBV29-1 to TRBJ2-5, with unresolved D. The sequenced sample was PBMCs from blood, obtained more than 4 days after vaccination. The origin of this receptor is a man aged 45-65 years who received an inactivated influenza vaccine. The CDR3 DNA follows: TGCAGCGTTGAAATCGGACCCCAAGAGACCCAGTACTTC. Its translation: CSVEIGPQETQYF. Based on the CDR3 plus reference TRBV29-1 and TRBJ2-5, the full variable domain is SAVISQKPSRDICQRGTSLTIQCQVDSQVTMMFWYRQQPGQSLTLIATANQGSEATYESGFVIDKFPISRPNLTFSTLTVSNMSPEDSSIYLCSVEIGPQETQYFGPGTRLLVL.